The 8 T cell receptor beta chains listed next were all sequenced from one sample in a study of cytomegalovirus exposure and HLA in healthy donors. Both 60 Vbeta primers and 13 Jbeta primers went into the PCR. Assay: immunoSEQ multiplex PCR; the TCRdb copy retains only in-frame clones and omits some. There are 130,000 or so clones in the sample; around 74% occur only once, and roughly 4.5% lies in the top ten. The sample was PBMCs. Receptors were obtained from a young man in good health and CMV-seropositive.

There are a few counts of this clone. The chain links TRBV5-1 to TRBJ2-7, with D possibly being TRBD2 (5 bases). This CDR3 comprises 14 residues. V was shortened by 4 bases and J by 5 bases, with 16 bases between the two germline ends. Germline CDR1 SGHRS, CDR2 YFSETQ. The DNA for the CDR3 is TGCGCCAGCAGCCCCCGAGAGGGATGGCACGAGCAGTACTTC. Protein sequence: CASSPREGWHEQYF.

This clone has a single count. CDR3 region: CASSFQALADPYNEQFF. In nucleotides, the CDR3 is TGCGCCAGCAGCTTTCAGGCACTAGCGGATCCTTACAATGAGCAGTTCTTC. The chain is built from TRBV5-1 and TRBJ2-1; the match to TRBD2 covers 8 bases. The CDR3 has 17 residues. The V gene end was trimmed by 2 bases and the J gene end by 4 bases; junction bases not matched to a gene: 11. Germline values: CDR1 SGHRS, CDR2 YFSETQ. The whole variable domain, filled in from reference TRBV5-1 and TRBJ2-1, reads KAGVTQTPRYLIKTRGQQVTLSCSPISGHRSVSWYQQTPGQGLQFLFEYFSETQRNKGNFPGRFSGRQFSNSRSEMNVSTLELGDSALYLCASSFQALADPYNEQFFGPGTRLTVL.

DNA for the CDR3: TGTGCCAGCAGCCCCAGGGTTTCGTATCCCCAGCATTTT. This encodes CASSPRVSYPQHF. The chain recombines TRBV7-2 with TRBJ1-5; TRBD1 is a possible D gene (5 bases). Trimming took 5 bases from V and 10 from J, leaving 15 bases between them. Germline CDR1 reads SGHTA; CDR2 reads FQGNSA. CDR3 length: 13 residues.

This rearrangement joins TRBV7-2 to TRBJ2-3, with D possibly matching TRBD1 (5 bases). V was shortened by 3 bases and J by 0 bases, with 10 bases between the two germline ends. The CDR3 is 15 residues long. Per germline, CDR1 SGHTA and CDR2 FQGNSA. The CDR3 nucleotides are TGTGCCAGCAGCTTTAAAACAGGAAGCACAGATACGCAGTATTTT. This encodes CASSFKTGSTDTQYF.

This CDR3 reads CSVEDLGLAGGLHYNEQFF. CDR3 coding DNA: TGCAGCGTTGAAGATCTGGGACTAGCGGGAGGGCTTCACTACAATGAGCAGTTCTTC. This chain connects TRBV29-1 to TRBJ2-1, with 16 nucleotides matching TRBD2. This CDR3 region has 19 residues. V dropped 0 bases and J dropped 3; count of bases not matched to a gene: 8. Germline-derived CDR1 and CDR2 are SQVTM and ANQGSEA.

Only a few counts were recorded for this clone. The chain carries TRBV11-1 and TRBJ1-5; TRBD1 aligns across 12 bases. The germline CDR1 and CDR2 sequences are SGHAT and FQDESV (reference sequence). The CDR3 covers 15 residues. The trim removed 5 bases at V and 8 bases at J, leaving 7 bases unmatched. In nucleotides, the CDR3 is TGTGCCAGCAGCACCGGGACAGGGGGCGAAGAGCCCCAGCATTTT. It encodes CASSTGTGGEEPQHF. The entire variable domain, with the rest obtained from reference TRBV11-1 and TRBJ1-5, is as follows: EAEVAQSPRYKITEKSQAVAFWCDPISGHATLYWYRQILGQGPELLVQFQDESVVDDSQLPKDRFSAERLKGVDSTLKIQPAELGDSAMYLCASSTGTGGEEPQHFGDGTRLSIL.

This chain uses TRBV10-1 with TRBJ1-5; TRBD1 matches at 7 bases. Germline-derived CDR1 and CDR2 are WNHNN and SYGVQD (reference sequence). The trim removed 8 bases at V and 3 bases at J, leaving 4 bases unmatched. CDR3 length equals 13 residues. The DNA of the CDR3 is TGCGCCAGCGTGAAGGGGGCCAATCAGCCCCAGCATTTT. Translated, it gives CASVKGANQPQHF.

V and J are TRBV6-5 and TRBJ1-5, with 7 positions matching TRBD1. Germline values: CDR1 MNHEY, CDR2 SVGAGI. The length of the CDR3 is 16 residues. The V segment lost 4 bases and the J segment 0 bases; nucleotides outside the gene matches: 6. Written as DNA, the CDR3 is TGTGCCAGCAGTTTACAGGGGCTAAATAGCAATCAGCCCCAGCATTTT. Amino acid sequence: CASSLQGLNSNQPQHF.